The sequence of this T cell receptor (beta chain) was determined in a study of T cell responses to AZD1222 COVID-19 vaccine. Background on the study: Second doses at about 4 or about 12 weeks were pooled. Study-level results: Spike as a whole was targeted by vaccine-associated CD4 TCRs, dominant at 160-218 and 743-854. Just a handful of AZD1222 recipients tested seropositive at baseline. Spike-specific TCR breadth and depth went up after people got two AZD1222 doses.

The CDR3 is 15 amino acids. Germline assignment: CDR1 MRHNA and CDR2 SNTAGT. The V gene end was trimmed by 0 bases and the J gene end by 2 bases; junction bases not matched to a gene: 0. Assay: immunoSEQ multiplex PCR; the TCRdb copy retains only in-frame clones and omits some. Of tens of thousands of clones detected, over 80% appear once; the ten largest clones hold less than 7.5%. Comments on this clone: Its antigen is currently unknown. In the same sample, other DNA sequences code for this CDR3.

The specimen comprised peripheral blood, sampled on day 0 of AZD1222 vaccination. The chain joins TRBV6-4 to TRBJ2-3, with TRBD2 matching 9 bases. This receptor was obtained from an adult in good health. The CDR3 DNA follows: TGTGCCAGCAGTGACTCGGGACTAGCCACAGATACGCAGTATTTT. Protein sequence: CASSDSGLATDTQYF.